A selection of T cell receptor beta chains follows, all from one sample in a study of OX40 agonist ivuxolimab in advanced cancers. TCRdb keeps only in-frame clones here, not all; method: immunoSEQ multiplex PCR. The sample lists some 20,000 clones; roughly 84% were seen once. The sequences come from CD4+ or CD8+ T cells sorted from blood, collected in a trial of the OX40 agonist ivuxolimab. The source of these receptors is an adult with an advanced solid tumor such as melanoma, head and neck, liver or kidney cancer. CDR3s include the opening cysteine and the closing phenylalanine or tryptophan.

cdr3_aa | v_call
CSASDNEQFF | TRBV20-1
CSVRNTGGSWETQYF | TRBV29-1
CASSPSVRDTGELFF | TRBV6-1
CASSLDKGTQYF | TRBV5-6
CASSAGGVNEQYF | TRBV5-5
CASSLEVGRPEAFF | TRBV7-2
CACGRGSYNEQFF | TRBV30
CASSYPNSYEQYF | TRBV6-5
CASRRTGGGQETQYF | TRBV5-1
CASSLGDGTDTQYF | TRBV7-6
CASGTGTSGSYEQYF | TRBV5-1
CASSLVRDTGELFF | TRBV27
CASSLRGTSYGYTF | TRBV28
CASSMGPGQGEETQYF | TRBV19
CASSLGQGSNTGELFF | TRBV5-1
CASSHGGDQPQHF | TRBV6-4
CASSRKTDWGGNEQFF | TRBV4-3
CASSFRVAGGVNEQFF | TRBV7-2
CASRGTGLEQYF | TRBV5-1
CASSLGDANYGYTF | TRBV5-1
CASSSGGRVGYGYTF | TRBV7-2
CASSPPTGRHSYEQYF | TRBV4-2
CASKREVGPYEQYF | TRBV4-1
CASSFASGETQYF | TRBV11-1
CASRQGISNTGELFF | TRBV19
CASSPGMTDYGYTF | TRBV18
CASSLGGLQETQYF | TRBV5-1
CASSGAGQGWYEQYF | TRBV13
CASSDSSYTF | TRBV7-9
CASSLGPAYEQYF | TRBV28
CASSLALKWSKETQYF | TRBV7-9
CASTLTGTEAEQFF | TRBV27
CASRRTSGNTGELFF | TRBV5-1
CASSLNVRLRSYTGELFF | TRBV28
CASSEQVTLAGSTDTQYF | TRBV4-3
CASSALGGLETQYF | TRBV9
CASRGRTASKPQYF | TRBV6-5
CASIGLAGSYEQYF | TRBV27
CASSLSRRDTQYF | TRBV5-4
CASSLASGGRNEKLFF | TRBV5-6
CASSLGGNTEAFF | TRBV5-1
CAISAGLGARETQYF | TRBV10-3
CASSPTGTGGEETQYF | TRBV5-1
CASSFGQGSSYEQYF | TRBV7-2
CSVGEIYNEQFF | TRBV29-1
CASSFNVGGSTDTQYF | TRBV7-9
CSVSVRLGTEAFF | TRBV29-1
CASRPTLNTEAFF | TRBV19
CASSLKGFSTEAFF | TRBV27